This T cell receptor (beta chain) was retrieved from a study of CD8+ T cells in alopecia areata. Looking at the study overall: Tofacitinib therapy lasting 6 to 18 months was followed by 6 months off drug. Study observations and caveats: The study found higher clonality in lesional than normal scalp, especially in alopecia totalis/universalis.

After isolation, RNA underwent reverse transcription to generate cDNA as the sequencing template. The repertoire was sequenced with immunoSEQ multiplex PCR; TCRdb's copy has only in-frame clones and lacks some. The sample has 150,000 to 200,000 clones, 67% seen once. Sorting separated CD4+ and CD8+ T cells out of PBMCs. To note about this clone: Its antigen is not known.

Sequencing was performed on CD8+ T cells sorted from blood, taken at week 0. The origin of this receptor is a human donor with alopecia areata.

The DNA of the CDR3 is TGCAGCGTTGACGCGGGGGGGGCCTACGAGCAGTACTTC. Amino acid sequence: CSVDAGGAYEQYF. J is TRBJ2-7 and V is TRBV29-1; 9 positions agree with TRBD2. Germline V gene lookup returns CDR1 SQVTM and CDR2 ANQGSEA. This CDR3 is built from 13 residues. The V and J ends lost 3 bases and 2 bases, in that order; junction bases with no gene match: 2.